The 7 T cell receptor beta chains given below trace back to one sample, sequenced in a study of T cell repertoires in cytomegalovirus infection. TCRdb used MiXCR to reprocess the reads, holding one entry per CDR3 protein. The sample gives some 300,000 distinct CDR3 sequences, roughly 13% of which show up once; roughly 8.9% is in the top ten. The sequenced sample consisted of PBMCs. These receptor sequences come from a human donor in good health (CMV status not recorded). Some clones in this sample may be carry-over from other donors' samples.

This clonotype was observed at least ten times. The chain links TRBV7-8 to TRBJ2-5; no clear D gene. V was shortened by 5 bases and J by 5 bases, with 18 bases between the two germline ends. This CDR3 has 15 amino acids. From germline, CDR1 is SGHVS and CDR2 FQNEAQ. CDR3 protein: CASSESEWGEETQYF. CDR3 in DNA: TGTGCCAGCAGCGAGTCGGAGTGGGGTGAGGAGACCCAGTACTTC. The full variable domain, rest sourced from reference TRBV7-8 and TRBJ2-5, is GAGVSQSPRYKVAKRGQDVALRCDPISGHVSLFWYQQALGQGPEFLTYFQNEAQLDKSGLPSDRFFAERPEGSVSTLKIQRTQQEDSAVYLCASSESEWGEETQYFGPGTRLLVL.

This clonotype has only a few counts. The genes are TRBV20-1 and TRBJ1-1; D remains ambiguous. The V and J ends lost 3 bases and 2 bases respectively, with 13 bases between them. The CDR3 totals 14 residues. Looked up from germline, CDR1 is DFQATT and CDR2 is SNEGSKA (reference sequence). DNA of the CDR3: TGCAGTGCTAGCGCGGCCCGGGGAAACACTGAAGCTTTCTTT. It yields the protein CSASAARGNTEAFF.

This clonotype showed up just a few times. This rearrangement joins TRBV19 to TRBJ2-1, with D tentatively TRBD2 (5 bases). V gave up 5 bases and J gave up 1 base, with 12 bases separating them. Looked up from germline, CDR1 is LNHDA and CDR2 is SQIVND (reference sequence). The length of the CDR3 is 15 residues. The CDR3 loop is CASSSGYRSYNEQFF. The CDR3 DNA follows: TGTGCCAGTAGTTCGGGGTATCGATCCTACAATGAGCAGTTCTTC.

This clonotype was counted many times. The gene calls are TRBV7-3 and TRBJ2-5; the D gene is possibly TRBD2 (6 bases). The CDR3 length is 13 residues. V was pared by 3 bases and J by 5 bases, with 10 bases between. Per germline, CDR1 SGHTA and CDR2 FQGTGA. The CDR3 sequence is CASSFSGEETQYF. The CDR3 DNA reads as TGTGCCAGCAGCTTTTCGGGGGAGGAGACCCAGTACTTC.

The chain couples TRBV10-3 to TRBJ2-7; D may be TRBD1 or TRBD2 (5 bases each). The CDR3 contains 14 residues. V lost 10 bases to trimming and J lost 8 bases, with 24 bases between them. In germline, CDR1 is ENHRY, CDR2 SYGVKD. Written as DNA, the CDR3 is TGTGCCACGGTTCTGGGACCAAGCCGCGAGCAGCAGTACTTC. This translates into CATVLGPSREQQYF.

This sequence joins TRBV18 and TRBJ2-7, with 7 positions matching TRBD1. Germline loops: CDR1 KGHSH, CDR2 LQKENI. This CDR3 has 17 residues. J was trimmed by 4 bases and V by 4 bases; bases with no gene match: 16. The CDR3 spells CASSLRPGRDRPYEQYF. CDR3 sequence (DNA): TGTGCCAGCTCACTTCGACCAGGCAGGGACAGACCTTACGAGCAGTACTTC.

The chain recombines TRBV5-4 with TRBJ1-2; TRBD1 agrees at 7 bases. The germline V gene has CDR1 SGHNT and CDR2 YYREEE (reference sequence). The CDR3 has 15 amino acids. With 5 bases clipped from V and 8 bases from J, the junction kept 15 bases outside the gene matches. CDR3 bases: TGTGCCAGCAGGCGACCGGGACAGCGTATGATGGGCTACACCTTC. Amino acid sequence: CASRRPGQRMMGYTF.